This T cell receptor (beta chain) was documented in a study of T cells in Graves' hyperthyroidism and ophthalmopathy. Germline lookup yields CDR1 MDHEN and CDR2 SYDVKM. CDR3 length equals 18 residues. V was pared by 5 bases and J by 0 bases, with 20 bases between. RNA transcripts gave rise to amplified TCR beta CDR3 regions. Primed by the HTBI set, a first-round RT-PCR was run on the TCR CDR3. TCRdb itself ran the multiplex PCR reads through MiXCR, one entry per CDR3 protein. The sample lists some 650,000 distinct CDR3 sequences; roughly 16% were seen once. Sequencing used blood. This rearrangement joins TRBV28 to TRBJ1-5; perhaps TRBD1 as D (5 bases). The sequence came from a woman aged 35 to 49 with Graves' ophthalmopathy. Here the CDR3 DNA reads TGTGCCAGCAGTGGGGTAGTGGGGGTGATTTATAGCAATCAGCCCCAGCATTTT. As protein: CASSGVVGVIYSNQPQHF.